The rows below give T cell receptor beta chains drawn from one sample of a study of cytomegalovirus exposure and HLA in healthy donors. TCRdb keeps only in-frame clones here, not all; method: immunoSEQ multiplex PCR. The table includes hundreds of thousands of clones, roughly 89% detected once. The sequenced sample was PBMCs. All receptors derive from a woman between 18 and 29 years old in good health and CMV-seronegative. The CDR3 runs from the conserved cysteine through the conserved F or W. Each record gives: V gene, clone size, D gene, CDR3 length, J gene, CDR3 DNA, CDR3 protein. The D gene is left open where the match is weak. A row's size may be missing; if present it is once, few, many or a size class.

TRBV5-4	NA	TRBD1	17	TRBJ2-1	TGTGCCAGCAGCTCGGGGGGATTTCGGGACAGGGCACGTAAGCAGTTCTTC	CASSSGGFRDRARKQFF
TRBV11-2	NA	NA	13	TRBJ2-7	TGTGCCAGCAGCTTAGTGGCGGCCTACGAGCAGTACTTC	CASSLVAAYEQYF
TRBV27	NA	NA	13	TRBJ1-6	TGTGCCAGCAGTCTAGGGAGGAATTCACCCCTCCACTTT	CASSLGRNSPLHF
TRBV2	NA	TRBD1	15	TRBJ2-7	TGTGCCAGCAGTGAGGGACAGTCTCGGGTGGACGAGCAGTACTTC	CASSEGQSRVDEQYF
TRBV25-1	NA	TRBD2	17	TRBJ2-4	TGTGCCAGCAGCGGGGAGGGGAGAGTGGGGTACAAAAACATTCAGTACTTC	CASSGEGRVGYKNIQYF
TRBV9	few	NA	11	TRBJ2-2	TGTGCCAGCAGCGCTACCGGGGAGCTGTTTTTT	CASSATGELFF
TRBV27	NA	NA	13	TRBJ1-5	TGTGCCAGCGGACTTCATAGCAATCAGCCCCAGCATTTT	CASGLHSNQPQHF
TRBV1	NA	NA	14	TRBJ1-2	TGCACCAGCAGCCTCCATCAGGGGAACTATGGCTACACCTTC	CTSSLHQGNYGYTF
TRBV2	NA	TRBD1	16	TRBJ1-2	TGTGCCAGCAGTGAACTTCAACAGGGGCGTAGGTATGGCTACACCTTC	CASSELQQGRRYGYTF
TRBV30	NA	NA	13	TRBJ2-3	TGTGCCTGGAGACTGTACAGCACAGATACGCAGTATTTT	CAWRLYSTDTQYF
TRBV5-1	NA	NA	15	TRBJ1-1	TGCGCCAGCAGCTTGGAGGGGGGGCCGAACACTGAAGCTTTCTTT	CASSLEGGPNTEAFF
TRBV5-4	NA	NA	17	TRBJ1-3	TGTGCCAGCAGCTCCGGAGGGGGGGCGAACATAGGAAACACCATATATTTT	CASSSGGGANIGNTIYF
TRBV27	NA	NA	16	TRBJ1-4	TGTGCCAGCAGTTCTCCACGGACAGCGAAGGGTGAAAAACTGTTTTTT	CASSSPRTAKGEKLFF
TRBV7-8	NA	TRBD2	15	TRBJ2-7	TGTGCCAGCAGCGAGACTAGCGGCCCAGCTTACGAGCAGTACTTC	CASSETSGPAYEQYF
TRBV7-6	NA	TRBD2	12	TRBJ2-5	TGTGCCAGCAGCTCACTAGCGGGAGGGACTTACTTC	CASSSLAGGTYF
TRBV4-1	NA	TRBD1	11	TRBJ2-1	TGCGCCAGCAGCCCGGGACAGAAGCAGTTCTTC	CASSPGQKQFF